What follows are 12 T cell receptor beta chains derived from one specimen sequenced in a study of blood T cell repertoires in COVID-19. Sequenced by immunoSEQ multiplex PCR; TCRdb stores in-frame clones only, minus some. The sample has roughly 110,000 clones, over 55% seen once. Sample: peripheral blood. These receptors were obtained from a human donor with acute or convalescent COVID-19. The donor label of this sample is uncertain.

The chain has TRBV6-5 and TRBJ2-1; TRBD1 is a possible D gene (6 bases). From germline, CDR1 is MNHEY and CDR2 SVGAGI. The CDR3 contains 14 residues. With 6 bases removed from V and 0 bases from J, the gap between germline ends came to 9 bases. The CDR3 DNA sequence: TGTGCCAGCAGCCAAGGGGGCTCCTACAATGAGCAGTTCTTC. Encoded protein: CASSQGGSYNEQFF.

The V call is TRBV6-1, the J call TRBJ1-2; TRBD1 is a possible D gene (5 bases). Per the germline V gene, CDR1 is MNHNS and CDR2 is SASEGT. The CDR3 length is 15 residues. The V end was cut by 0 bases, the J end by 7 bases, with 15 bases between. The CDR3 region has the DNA TGTGCCAGCAGTGAAGCGCTTCGGGGGGGAGGTGGCTACACCTTC. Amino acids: CASSEALRGGGGYTF.

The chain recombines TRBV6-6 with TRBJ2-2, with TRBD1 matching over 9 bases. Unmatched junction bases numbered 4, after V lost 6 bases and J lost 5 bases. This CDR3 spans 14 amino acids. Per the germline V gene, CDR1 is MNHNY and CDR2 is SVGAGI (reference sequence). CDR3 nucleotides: TGTGCCAGCAGGACAGGGGGTGGGACCGGGGAGCTGTTTTTT. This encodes CASRTGGGTGELFF.

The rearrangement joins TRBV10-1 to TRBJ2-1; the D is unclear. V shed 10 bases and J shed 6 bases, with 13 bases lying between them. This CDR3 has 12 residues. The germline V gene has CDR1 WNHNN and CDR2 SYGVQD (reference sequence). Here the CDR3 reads CATSSGSNEQFF. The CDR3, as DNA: TGCGCCACCTCGAGTGGTTCCAATGAGCAGTTCTTC.

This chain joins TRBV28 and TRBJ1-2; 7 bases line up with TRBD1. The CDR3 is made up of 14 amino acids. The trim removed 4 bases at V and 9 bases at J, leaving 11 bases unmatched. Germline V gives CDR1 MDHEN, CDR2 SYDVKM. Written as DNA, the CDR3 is TGTGCCAGCAGTTCCGGGACAGTCCGTGGTCGCTACACCTTC. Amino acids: CASSSGTVRGRYTF.

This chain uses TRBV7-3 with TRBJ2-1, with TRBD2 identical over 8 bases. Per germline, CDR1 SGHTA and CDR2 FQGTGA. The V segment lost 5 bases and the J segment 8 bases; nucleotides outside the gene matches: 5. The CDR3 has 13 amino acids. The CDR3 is CASSLGRGYEQFF. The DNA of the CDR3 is TGTGCCAGCAGCCTCGGGAGGGGCTATGAGCAGTTCTTC.

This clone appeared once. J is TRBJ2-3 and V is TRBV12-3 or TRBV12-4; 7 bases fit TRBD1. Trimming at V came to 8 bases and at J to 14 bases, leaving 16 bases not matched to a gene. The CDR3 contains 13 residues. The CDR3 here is CASSEGGPGVRYF. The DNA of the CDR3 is TGTGCCAGCTCCGAAGGGGGCCCAGGGGTTCGGTATTTT.

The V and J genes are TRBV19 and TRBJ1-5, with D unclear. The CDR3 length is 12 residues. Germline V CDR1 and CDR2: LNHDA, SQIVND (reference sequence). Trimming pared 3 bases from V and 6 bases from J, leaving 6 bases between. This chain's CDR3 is CASSISGQPQHF. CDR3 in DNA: TGTGCCAGTAGTATTTCGGGTCAGCCCCAGCATTTT.

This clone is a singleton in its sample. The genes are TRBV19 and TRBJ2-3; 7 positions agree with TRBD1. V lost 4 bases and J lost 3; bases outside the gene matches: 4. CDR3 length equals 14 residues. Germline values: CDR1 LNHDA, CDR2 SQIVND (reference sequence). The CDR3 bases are TGTGCCAGTAGTAGGCAGGGGGTAACAGATACGCAGTATTTT. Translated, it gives CASSRQGVTDTQYF.

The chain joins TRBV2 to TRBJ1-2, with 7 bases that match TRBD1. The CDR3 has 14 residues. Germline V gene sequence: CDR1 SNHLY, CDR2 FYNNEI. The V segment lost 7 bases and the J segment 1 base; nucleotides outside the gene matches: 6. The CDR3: CASNLDRNNYGYTF. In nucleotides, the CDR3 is TGTGCCAGCAACCTGGACAGGAATAACTATGGCTACACCTTC. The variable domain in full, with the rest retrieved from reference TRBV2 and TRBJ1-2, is EPEVTQTPSHQVTQMGQEVILRCVPISNHLYFYWYRQILGQKVEFLVSFYNNEISEKSEIFDDQFSVERPDGSNFTLKIRSTKLEDSAMYFCASNLDRNNYGYTFGSGTRLTVV.

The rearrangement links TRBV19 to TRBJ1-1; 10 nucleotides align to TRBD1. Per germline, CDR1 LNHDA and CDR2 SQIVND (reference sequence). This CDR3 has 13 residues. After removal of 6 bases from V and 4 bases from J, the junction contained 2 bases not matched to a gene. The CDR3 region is CASSRTGGTEAFF. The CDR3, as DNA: TGTGCCAGTAGCCGGACAGGGGGCACTGAAGCTTTCTTT.

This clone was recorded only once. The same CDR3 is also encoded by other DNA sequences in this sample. The CDR3 loop is CASRVQGRTEAFF. CDR3 coding DNA: TGTGCCAGCAGAGTGCAGGGTCGCACTGAAGCTTTCTTT. The chain is built from TRBV2 and TRBJ1-1; tentative D call: TRBD1 (5 bases). The CDR3 totals 13 residues. Germline V gene sequence: CDR1 SNHLY, CDR2 FYNNEI. Trimming removed 6 bases at V and 4 bases at J, with 12 bases between.